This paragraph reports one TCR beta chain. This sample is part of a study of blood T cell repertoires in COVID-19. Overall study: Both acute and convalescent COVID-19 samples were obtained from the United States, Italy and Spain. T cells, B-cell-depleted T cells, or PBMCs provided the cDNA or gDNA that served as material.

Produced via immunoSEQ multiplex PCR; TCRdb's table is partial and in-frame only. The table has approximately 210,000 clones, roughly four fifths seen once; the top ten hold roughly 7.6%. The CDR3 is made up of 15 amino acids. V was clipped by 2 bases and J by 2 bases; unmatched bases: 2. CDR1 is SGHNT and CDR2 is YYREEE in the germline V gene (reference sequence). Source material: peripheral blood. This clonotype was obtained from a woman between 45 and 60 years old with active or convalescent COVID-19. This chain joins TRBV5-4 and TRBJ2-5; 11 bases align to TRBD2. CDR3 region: CASSFRLAGQETQYF. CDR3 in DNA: TGTGCCAGCAGCTTCCGACTAGCGGGGCAAGAGACCCAGTACTTC.